These T cell receptor beta chains were read from a single sample in a study of cytomegalovirus exposure and HLA in healthy donors. Sequencing used immunoSEQ multiplex PCR; TCRdb keeps in-frame clones, though not all of them. The table shows about 200,000 clones, with around 77% occurring only once. The sample comprised PBMCs. All receptors derive from a woman between 25 and 40 years old in good health and CMV-seronegative. The CDR3 runs from the conserved cysteine through the conserved F or W. Each record gives: J gene, clone size, V gene, D gene, CDR3 DNA, CDR3 protein. A D gene is named only where the DNA matches it firmly. A clone size is listed for some rows: how often the clone was seen (once, few, many), or a class if it is expanded.

TRBJ2-7,.,TRBV29-1,TRBD2,TGCAGCGCCCGCACGGGAGGAAGGTCCTACGAGCAGTACTTC,CSARTGGRSYEQYF
TRBJ1-5,few,TRBV18,.,TGTGCCAGCTCACCTGAAGCGGGCAATCAGCCCCAGCATTTT,CASSPEAGNQPQHF
TRBJ1-3,once,TRBV7-2,.,TGTGCCAGCAGCTTAACTCCGTCCATTACTTCTGGAAACACCATATATTTT,CASSLTPSITSGNTIYF
TRBJ2-5,.,TRBV6-6,.,TGTGCCAGCAGTTATTTCGGCGGGGCTAGTCTGGAGACCCAGTACTTC,CASSYFGGASLETQYF
TRBJ1-2,.,TRBV2,.,TGTGCCAGCAGTCCCCGAGGACCAGGGGATGGTGGTGGCTACACCTTC,CASSPRGPGDGGGYTF
TRBJ1-2,.,TRBV2,TRBD1,TGTGCCAGCAGTGACCCGACGAGACAGGGCCCGGGCTATGGCTACCCCTTC,CASSDPTRQGPGYGYPF
TRBJ2-3,.,TRBV5-4,TRBD2,TGTGCCAGCCGACTAGCGGGGGCGATCGCTAGCACAGATACGCAGTATTTT,CASRLAGAIASTDTQYF
TRBJ2-7,.,TRBV5-4,TRBD1,TGTGCCAGCAGCCCGGGGGGGGGACAGGGGTACGAGCAGTACTTC,CASSPGGGQGYEQYF
TRBJ2-1,.,TRBV7-8,TRBD2,TGTGCCAGCAGACCTAGCGGGAGGGCCTACAATGAGCAGTTCTTC,CASRPSGRAYNEQFF
TRBJ2-5,.,TRBV7-6,.,TGTGCCAGCAGCTTGGGGACAAAGGAGACCCAGTACTTC,CASSLGTKETQYF
TRBJ2-5,.,TRBV10-3,TRBD2,TGTGCCATCGGGTCGGGAGGGCAAGAGACCCAGTACTTC,CAIGSGGQETQYF
TRBJ2-1,.,TRBV6-1,.,TGTGCCAGCAGTGAACTATACAATGAGCAGTTCTTC,CASSELYNEQFF
TRBJ2-7,.,TRBV9,.,TGTGCCAGCAGCTCAGCTTCGGGGGTCAGCGAGCAGTACTTC,CASSSASGVSEQYF
TRBJ2-5,.,TRBV4-1,.,TGCGCCAGCAGCCAAGACGGGCGACAGTCAGAGACCCAGTACTTC,CASSQDGRQSETQYF
TRBJ2-7,.,TRBV13,.,TGTGCCAGCAGCTTCCTCCCCGGCGGACTCCGGACCTACGAGCAGTACTTC,CASSFLPGGLRTYEQYF
TRBJ2-5,.,TRBV7-9,TRBD1,TGTGCCAGCAGCTTAGGGGACAGGTACCAAGAGACCCAGTACTTC,CASSLGDRYQETQYF
TRBJ2-7,few,TRBV2,TRBD1,TGTGCCAGCAGTGATGCGACAGGGGAAATACTCTACGAGCAGTACTTC,CASSDATGEILYEQYF
TRBJ1-2,.,TRBV14,.,TGTGCCAGCAGCCAAGGGGGCCGGTTACCTAACTATGGCTACACCTTC,CASSQGGRLPNYGYTF
TRBJ2-5,.,TRBV19,TRBD2,TGTGCCAGTAGACCCGGGACTAGCGGCCCAGAGACCCAGTACTTC,CASRPGTSGPETQYF
TRBJ1-5,.,TRBV19,TRBD1,TGTGCCAGTAGTAACCGGGACAGGGGGAATCAGCCCCAGCATTTT,CASSNRDRGNQPQHF
TRBJ1-2,.,TRBV29-1,TRBD1,TGCAGCGTTGTGCAGGGGGCATATGGCTACCCCTTC,CSVVQGAYGYPF
TRBJ2-5,few,TRBV18,.,TGTGCCAGCTCACCCGAGGAGACCCAGTACTTC,CASSPEETQYF
TRBJ1-1,once,TRBV7-3,.,TGTGCCAGCAGCCCCCTAGGGGAGGTGTCCACTGAAGCTTTCTTT,CASSPLGEVSTEAFF
TRBJ1-5,once,TRBV30,.,TGTGCCTGGAGTGTATACAGGGACGATAACCAGCCCCAGCATTTT,CAWSVYRDDNQPQHF
TRBJ2-7,.,TRBV11-2,.,TGTGCCAGCAGCTTAATAGGGGGGGGCCTTCCCTACGAGCAGTACTTC,CASSLIGGGLPYEQYF
TRBJ1-2,.,TRBV9,.,TGTGCCAGCAAGGGAGGGGCCTATGGCTACACCTTC,CASKGGAYGYTF
TRBJ2-7,.,TRBV18,.,TGTGCCAGCTCACCGGGGGCGGCCGAGCAGTACTTC,CASSPGAAEQYF
TRBJ2-1,.,TRBV7-9,.,TGTGCCAGCAGCCCCGACCTTGAGGGATTACCCTACAATGAGCAGTTCTTC,CASSPDLEGLPYNEQFF
TRBJ1-4,.,TRBV6-1,TRBD1,TGTGCCACCGTGACAGGGATTAATGAAAAACTGTTTTTT,CATVTGINEKLFF
TRBJ2-2,.,TRBV6-1,.,TGTGCCAGCAGTTCTAGTGGCGGGGAGCTGTTTTTT,CASSSSGGELFF
TRBJ2-3,once,TRBV19,.,TGTGCCAGTAGTATCTCCAGGGGTCGCACAGATACGCAGTATTTT,CASSISRGRTDTQYF
TRBJ2-7,.,TRBV7-7,TRBD1,TGTGCTAGCAGCCCGGGACAGGGGGCCTACGAGCAGTACTTC,CASSPGQGAYEQYF
TRBJ1-2,.,TRBV25-1,.,TGTGCCAGCAGTGGGGCAGGCCCCTATGGCTACACCTTC,CASSGAGPYGYTF
TRBJ2-5,.,TRBV4-2,TRBD2,TGTGCCAGCAGCCAGAGGGGCGGGGGTAGCGGGGCCAAAGAGACCCAGTACTTC,CASSQRGGGSGAKETQYF
TRBJ2-7,few,TRBV7-2,.,TGTGCCAGCAGCTTACGCGGCCCTGACTACGAGCAGTACTTC,CASSLRGPDYEQYF
TRBJ2-7,.,TRBV29-1,.,TGCAGCGTTGAACAAGGGAGAGGCTACGAGCAGTACTTC,CSVEQGRGYEQYF
TRBJ2-7,.,TRBV7-8,TRBD2,TGTGCCAGCAGCTTCAGCGGGAACTCCTACGAGCAGTACTTC,CASSFSGNSYEQYF